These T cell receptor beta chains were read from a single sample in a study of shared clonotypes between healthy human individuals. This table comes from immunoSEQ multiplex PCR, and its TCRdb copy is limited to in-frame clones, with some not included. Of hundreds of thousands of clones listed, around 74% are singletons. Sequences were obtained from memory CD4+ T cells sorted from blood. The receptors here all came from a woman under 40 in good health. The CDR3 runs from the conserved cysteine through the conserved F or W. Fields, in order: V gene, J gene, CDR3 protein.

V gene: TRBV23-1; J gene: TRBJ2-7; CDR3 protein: CASTLRTGSDEQYF
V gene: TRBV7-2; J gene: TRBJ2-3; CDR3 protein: CASSLVRELQYF
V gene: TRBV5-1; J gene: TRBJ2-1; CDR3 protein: CASSLGLEGYNEQFF
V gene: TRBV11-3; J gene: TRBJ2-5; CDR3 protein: CASSLYEGLRPQETQYF
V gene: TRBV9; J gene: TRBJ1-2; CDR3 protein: CASSVGRGLGYGYTF
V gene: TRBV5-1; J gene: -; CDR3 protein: CASTWGRVSYNEQFF
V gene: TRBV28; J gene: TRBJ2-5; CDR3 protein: CASSFLAAETQYF
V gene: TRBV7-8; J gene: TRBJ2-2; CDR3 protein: CASSLGGNTGELFF
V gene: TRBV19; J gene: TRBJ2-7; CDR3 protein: CASRQEFLSSYEQYF
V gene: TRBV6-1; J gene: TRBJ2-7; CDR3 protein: CASSQQRTESYEQYF
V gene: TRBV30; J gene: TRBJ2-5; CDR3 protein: CAWSVGETQYF
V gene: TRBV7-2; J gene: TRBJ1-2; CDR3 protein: CASSLDRGARGYTF
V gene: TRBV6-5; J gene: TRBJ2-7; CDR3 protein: CASSQGTHEQYF
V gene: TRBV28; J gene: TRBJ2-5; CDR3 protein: CASSLSPMGETQYF
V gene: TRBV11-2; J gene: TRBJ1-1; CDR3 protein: CASSLRLNTEAFF
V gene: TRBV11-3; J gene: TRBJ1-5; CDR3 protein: CASSPRTGGSNQPQHF
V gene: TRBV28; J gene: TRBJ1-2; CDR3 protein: CASSRGGGYGYTF
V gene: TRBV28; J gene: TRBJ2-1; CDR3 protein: CASSLGGATGSNEQFF
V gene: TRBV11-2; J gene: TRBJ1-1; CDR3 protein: CASRSLSGNTEAFF
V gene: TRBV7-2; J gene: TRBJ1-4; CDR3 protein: CASSGNRVRNEKLFF
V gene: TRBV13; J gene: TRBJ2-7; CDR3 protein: CASSPGLAGLYEQYF
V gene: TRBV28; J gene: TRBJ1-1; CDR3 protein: CASGQNTEAFF
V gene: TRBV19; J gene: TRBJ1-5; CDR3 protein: CASSRAVVQPQHF
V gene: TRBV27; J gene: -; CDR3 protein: CARSSHYEQYF
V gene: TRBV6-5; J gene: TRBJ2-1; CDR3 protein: CASSSRRQSSYNEQFF
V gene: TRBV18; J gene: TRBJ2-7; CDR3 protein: CASSTTSPSSYEQYF
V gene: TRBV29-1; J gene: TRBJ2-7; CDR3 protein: CSVQGRDAAYEQYF
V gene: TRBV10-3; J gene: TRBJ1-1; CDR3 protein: CAISETQGNTEAFF